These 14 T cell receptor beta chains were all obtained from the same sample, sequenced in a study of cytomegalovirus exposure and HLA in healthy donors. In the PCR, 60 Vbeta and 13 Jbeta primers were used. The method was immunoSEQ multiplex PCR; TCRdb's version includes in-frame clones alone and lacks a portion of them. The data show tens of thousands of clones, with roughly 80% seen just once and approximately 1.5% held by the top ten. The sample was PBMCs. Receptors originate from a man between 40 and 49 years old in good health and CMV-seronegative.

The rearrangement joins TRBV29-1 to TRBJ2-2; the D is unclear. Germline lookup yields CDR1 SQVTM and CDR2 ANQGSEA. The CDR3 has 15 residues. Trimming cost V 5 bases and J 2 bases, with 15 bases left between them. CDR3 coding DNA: TGCAGCGTTCTTTTAAGACATACCAACACCGGGGAGCTGTTTTTT. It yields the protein CSVLLRHTNTGELFF.

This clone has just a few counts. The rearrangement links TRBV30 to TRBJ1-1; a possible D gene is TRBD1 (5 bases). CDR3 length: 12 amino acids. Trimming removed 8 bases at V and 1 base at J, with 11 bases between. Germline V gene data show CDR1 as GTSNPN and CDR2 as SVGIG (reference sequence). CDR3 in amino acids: CAGKTENTEAFF. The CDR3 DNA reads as TGTGCCGGAAAGACAGAGAACACTGAAGCTTTCTTT.

The CDR3: CASSLMRGLNNSPLHF. In nucleotides, the CDR3 is TGTGCCAGCAGTTTAATGAGGGGGCTGAATAATTCACCCCTCCACTTT. This chain connects TRBV28 to TRBJ1-6; 7 bases match TRBD1. The CDR3 runs 16 residues. The V gene's germline CDR1 is MDHEN and CDR2 SYDVKM. V shed 2 bases, J shed 5 bases, and the junction held 6 bases outside the gene matches.

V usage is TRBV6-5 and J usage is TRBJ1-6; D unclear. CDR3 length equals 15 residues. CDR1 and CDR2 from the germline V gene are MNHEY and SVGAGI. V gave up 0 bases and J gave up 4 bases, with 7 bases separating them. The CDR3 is CASSYSQLYNSPLHF. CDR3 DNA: TGTGCCAGCAGTTACTCACAGCTATATAATTCACCCCTCCACTTT.

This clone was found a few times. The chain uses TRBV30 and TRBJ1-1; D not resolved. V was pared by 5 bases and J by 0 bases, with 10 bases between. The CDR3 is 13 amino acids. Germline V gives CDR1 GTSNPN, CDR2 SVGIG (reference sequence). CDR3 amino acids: CAWGGGMNTEAFF. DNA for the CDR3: TGTGCCTGGGGCGGAGGGATGAACACTGAAGCTTTCTTT.

The chain's CDR3 is CASSAGSPSSHTF. The CDR3 DNA sequence: TGTGCCAGCAGCGCCGGTAGTCCGAGCTCTCACACCTTC. The chain uses TRBV9 and TRBJ1-2, with D hard to call. Trimming shortened V by 3 bases and J by 12 bases, and 18 bases separated the two germline ends. This CDR3 contains 13 residues. Germline V gene lookup returns CDR1 SGDLS and CDR2 YYNGEE.

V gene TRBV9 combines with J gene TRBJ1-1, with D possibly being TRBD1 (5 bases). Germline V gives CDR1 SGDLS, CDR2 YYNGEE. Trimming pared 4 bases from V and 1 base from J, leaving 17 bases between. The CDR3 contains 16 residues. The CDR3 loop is CASSPRRGLGNTEAFF. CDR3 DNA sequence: TGTGCCAGCAGCCCCCGACGGGGGTTGGGGAACACTGAAGCTTTCTTT.

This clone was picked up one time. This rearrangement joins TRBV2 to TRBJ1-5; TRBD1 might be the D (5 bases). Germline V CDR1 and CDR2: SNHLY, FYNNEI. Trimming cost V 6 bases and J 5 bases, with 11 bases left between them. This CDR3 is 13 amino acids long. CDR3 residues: CASRPDRYQPQHF. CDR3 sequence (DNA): TGTGCCAGCAGACCAGACAGATATCAGCCCCAGCATTTT.

This CDR3 is CAWSIQGRTRNQPQHF. CDR3 nucleotide sequence: TGTGCCTGGAGTATACAGGGGCGAACTCGCAATCAGCCCCAGCATTTT. The V gene is TRBV30, the J gene TRBJ1-5, with 7 bases that match TRBD1. Looked up from germline, CDR1 is GTSNPN and CDR2 is SVGIG (reference sequence). V gave up 2 bases and J gave up 2 bases; unmatched junction bases: 9. The CDR3 has 16 residues.

CDR3 sequence: CASTRGVAELQETQYF. CDR3 DNA sequence: TGTGCCAGCACTCGAGGGGTAGCGGAGCTCCAAGAGACCCAGTACTTC. The V call is TRBV6-6, the J call TRBJ2-5; D is perhaps TRBD2 (6 bases). V lost 7 bases to trimming and J lost 1 base, with 19 bases between them. The CDR3 length is 16 residues. Germline CDR1 is MNHNY and CDR2 is SVGAGI (reference sequence).

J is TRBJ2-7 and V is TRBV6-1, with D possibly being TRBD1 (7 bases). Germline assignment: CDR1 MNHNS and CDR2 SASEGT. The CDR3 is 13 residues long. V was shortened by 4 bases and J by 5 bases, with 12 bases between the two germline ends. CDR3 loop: CASSVVRGDEQYF. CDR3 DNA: TGTGCCAGCAGTGTCGTCAGGGGGGACGAGCAGTACTTC.

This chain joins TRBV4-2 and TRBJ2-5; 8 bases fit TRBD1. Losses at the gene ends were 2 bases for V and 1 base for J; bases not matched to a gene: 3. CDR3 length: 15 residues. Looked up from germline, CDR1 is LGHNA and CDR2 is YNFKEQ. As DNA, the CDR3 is TGTGCCAGCAGCCAAAGTACAGGGGGCCAAGAGACCCAGTACTTC. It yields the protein CASSQSTGGQETQYF.

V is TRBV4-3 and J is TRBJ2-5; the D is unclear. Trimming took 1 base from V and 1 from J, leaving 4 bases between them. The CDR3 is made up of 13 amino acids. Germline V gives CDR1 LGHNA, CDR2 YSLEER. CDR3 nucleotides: TGCGCCAGCAGCCAAGGGCTCCAAGAGACCCAGTACTTC. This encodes CASSQGLQETQYF.

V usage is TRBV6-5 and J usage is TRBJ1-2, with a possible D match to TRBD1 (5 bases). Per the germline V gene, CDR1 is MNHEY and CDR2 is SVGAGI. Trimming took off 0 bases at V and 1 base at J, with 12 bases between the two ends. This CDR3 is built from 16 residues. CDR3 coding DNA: TGTGCCAGCAGTTACTCGGAGGGTGGGGGTAACTATGGCTACACCTTC. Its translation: CASSYSEGGGNYGYTF.